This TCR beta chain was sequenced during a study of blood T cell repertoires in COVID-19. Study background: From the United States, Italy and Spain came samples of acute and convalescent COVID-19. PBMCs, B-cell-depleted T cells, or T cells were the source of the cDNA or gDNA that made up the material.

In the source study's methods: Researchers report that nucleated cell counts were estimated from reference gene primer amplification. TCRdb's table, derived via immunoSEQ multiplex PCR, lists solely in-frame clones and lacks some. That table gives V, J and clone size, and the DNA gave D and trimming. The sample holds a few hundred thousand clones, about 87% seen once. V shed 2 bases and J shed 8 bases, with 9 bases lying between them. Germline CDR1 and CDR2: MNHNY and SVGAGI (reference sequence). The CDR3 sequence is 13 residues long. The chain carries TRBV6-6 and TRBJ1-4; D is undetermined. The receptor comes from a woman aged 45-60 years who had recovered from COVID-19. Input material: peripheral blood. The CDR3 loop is CASSYAGGEKLFF. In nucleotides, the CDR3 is TGTGCCAGCAGTTACGCAGGAGGGGAAAAACTGTTTTTT.